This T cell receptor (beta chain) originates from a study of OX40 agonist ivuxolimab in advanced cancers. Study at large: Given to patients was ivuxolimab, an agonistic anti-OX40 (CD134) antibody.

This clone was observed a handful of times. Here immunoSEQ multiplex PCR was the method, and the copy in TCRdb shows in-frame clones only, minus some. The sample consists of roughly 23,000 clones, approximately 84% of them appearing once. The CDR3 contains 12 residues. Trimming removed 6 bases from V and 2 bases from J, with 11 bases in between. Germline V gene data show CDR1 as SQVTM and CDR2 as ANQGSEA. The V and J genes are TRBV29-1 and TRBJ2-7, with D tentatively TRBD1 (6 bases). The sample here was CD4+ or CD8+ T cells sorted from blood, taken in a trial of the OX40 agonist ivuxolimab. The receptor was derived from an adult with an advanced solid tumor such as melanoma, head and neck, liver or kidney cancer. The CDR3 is CSVATGTYEQYF. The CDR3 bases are TGCAGCGTGGCAACAGGGACCTACGAGCAGTACTTC.